This T cell receptor (beta chain) was recorded in a study of T cell changes during pregnancy in multiple sclerosis. CDR3 length: 16 amino acids. In germline, CDR1 is MGHDK, CDR2 SYGVNS. The V and J ends lost 4 bases and 12 bases, in that order; junction bases with no gene match: 17. Assay: immunoSEQ multiplex PCR; the TCRdb copy retains only in-frame clones and omits some. Here the sample spans about 40,000 clones, about 87% being singletons. The gene calls are TRBV25-1 and TRBJ2-1; TRBD2 aligns across 8 bases. The source is a female donor with multiple sclerosis, enrolled in a pregnancy study. Sequencing was performed on CD4+ T cells from peripheral blood mononuclear cells, taken in the second trimester of pregnancy. The CDR3 spells CASSAQGLGFLGTQFF. The CDR3 DNA reads as TGTGCCAGCAGTGCCCAGGGACTAGGATTCCTCGGGACGCAGTTCTTC. The full variable domain, with the rest looked up from reference TRBV25-1 and TRBJ2-1, is EADIYQTPRYLVIGTGKKITLECSQTMGHDKMYWYQQDPGMELHLIHYSYGVNSTEKGDLSSESTVSRIRTEHFPLTLESARPSHTSQYLCASSAQGLGFLGTQFFGPGTRLTVL.